This passage covers 20 T cell receptor beta chains from one sample sequenced in a study of glioma-infiltrating T cells. The iRepertoire nested amplicon-rescue multiplex PCR amplified TCR alpha and beta CDR3s from RNA. TCRdb analysed the multiplex PCR reads with MiXCR anew, one entry per CDR3 protein. The repertoire holds 300,000 to 450,000 distinct CDR3 sequences, with more than 35% as singletons. Sequencing was done on a sample of glioma tissue, nonneoplastic brain tissue, or PBMCs (not recorded which). The source is a human donor with low-grade glioma or glioblastoma, undergoing nonglioma brain surgery, or in good health (not recorded which).

This clonotype appeared a few times. The chain couples TRBV11-1 to TRBJ1-1; D is ambiguous. Germline V gene data show CDR1 as SGHAT and CDR2 as FQDESV (reference sequence). The CDR3 totals 14 residues. The V gene lost 7 bases and the J gene lost 0 bases, with 12 bases spanning the gap. CDR3 amino acids: CASIGGRVNTEAFF. CDR3 sequence (DNA): TGTGCCAGCATCGGAGGGAGGGTGAACACTGAAGCTTTCTTT.

Only a few counts were recorded for this clonotype. V and J are TRBV5-4 and TRBJ2-1, with 8 nucleotides matching TRBD2. Germline V gives CDR1 SGHNT, CDR2 YYREEE (reference sequence). The junction had 8 bases not matched to a gene; V was cut back by 2 bases and J by 7 bases. The CDR3 is made up of 15 amino acids. CDR3 nucleotide sequence: TGTGCCAGCAGCTTCAACGGGAGGGCCTGGAATGAGCAGTTCTTC. Amino acids: CASSFNGRAWNEQFF.

This chain connects TRBV5-1 to TRBJ1-2; no clear D. Trimming shortened V by 3 bases and J by 6 bases, and 15 bases separated the two germline ends. The CDR3 spans 14 residues. Germline values: CDR1 SGHRS, CDR2 YFSETQ. Here the CDR3 DNA reads TGCGCCAGCAGCTCTTCCGGGGTCCCAGATGGCTACACCTTC. Its translation is CASSSSGVPDGYTF.

This clonotype was seen only a few times. The chain combines TRBV27 with TRBJ2-2, with D unclear. CDR3 length: 14 residues. CDR1 is MNHEY and CDR2 is SMNVEV in the germline V gene (reference sequence). With 8 bases removed from V and 0 bases from J, the gap between germline ends came to 10 bases. The CDR3 region is CASLDRTNTGELFF. The CDR3 DNA is TGTGCCAGCCTGGACCGCACGAACACCGGGGAGCTGTTTTTT.

Details on this clonotype: A single base separates this from a much larger clone, so it may be a read error. The chain links TRBV20-1 to TRBJ1-1; possibly TRBD1 for D (6 bases). The germline V gene encodes CDR1 DFQATT and CDR2 SNEGSKA (reference sequence). The CDR3 loop spans 12 amino acids. The CDR3: CSRDRRNTEASF. The CDR3 region has the DNA TGCAGTCGCGACAGGAGGAACACTGAAGCTTCCTTT.

The rearrangement links TRBV10-3 to TRBJ2-1; unclear D gene. Germline CDR1 and CDR2: ENHRY and SYGVKD. CDR3 length: 12 residues. Trimming stripped 5 bases from V and 8 bases from J, with 10 bases between. In nucleotides, the CDR3 is TGTGCCATCAGTCGAAAGTCCGATGAGCAGTTCTTC. Translation: CAISRKSDEQFF.

This clonotype was found many times. This chain joins TRBV6-2 or TRBV6-3 and TRBJ2-1; D remains unclear. Germline CDR1 MNHEY, CDR2 SVGEGT. This CDR3 has 14 residues. The V end was cut by 5 bases, the J end by 1 base, with 9 bases between. The CDR3 here is CASSTIGSYNEQFF. The CDR3 coding sequence is TGTGCCAGCAGTACCATTGGGTCCTACAATGAGCAGTTCTTC.

The chain combines TRBV28 with TRBJ1-3; D may be TRBD1 (5 bases). CDR3 length: 17 amino acids. Germline V gene lookup returns CDR1 MDHEN and CDR2 SYDVKM. V lost 4 bases, J lost 4 bases, and 20 bases lay in between. The CDR3 region is CASSSTIAGTQGNTIYF. As DNA, the CDR3 is TGTGCCAGCAGTTCAACCATTGCCGGGACTCAAGGAAACACCATATATTTT.

The chain recombines TRBV20-1 with TRBJ2-5; TRBD2 aligns across 10 bases. The junction had 5 bases not matched to a gene; V was cut back by 3 bases and J by 7 bases. The CDR3 length is 13 residues. CDR1 and CDR2 (germline): DFQATT, SNEGSKA (reference sequence). CDR3 nucleotide sequence: TGCAGTGCTAGGACTAGCGGGTCCCGGACCCAGTACTTC. Amino acids: CSARTSGSRTQYF.

This clonotype was seen a handful of times. The J gene is TRBJ2-5, the V gene TRBV5-1; D is uncertain. The germline CDR1 and CDR2 sequences are SGHRS and YFSETQ. The CDR3 loop spans 14 amino acids. The V gene lost 4 bases and the J gene lost 1 base, with 11 bases spanning the gap. CDR3 in DNA: TGCGCCAGCAGCCCGCAGATCTCCCAAGAGACCCAGTACTTC. Translated, it gives CASSPQISQETQYF.

The chain joins TRBV29-1 to TRBJ2-3; D uncertain. V lost 4 bases to trimming and J lost 8 bases, with 10 bases between them. The CDR3 extends over 11 amino acids. The germline gives CDR1 SQVTM, CDR2 ANQGSEA. The CDR3 nucleotides read TGCAGCGTTGTGTTAGCTGGTACGCAGTATTTT. Its protein product is CSVVLAGTQYF.

About this clonotype: A much larger clone sits a single nucleotide away, making a read error possible. J is TRBJ2-3 and V is TRBV27; D possibly uses TRBD1 or TRBD2 (5 bases each). The CDR3 is made up of 16 amino acids. V was cut by 4 bases and J by 6 bases, with 20 bases left in between. The V gene's germline CDR1 is MNHEY and CDR2 SMNVEV (reference sequence). Written as DNA, the CDR3 is TGTGCCAGCAGTTCTCTTACCGGGGCAGGGTTGGATACGCAGTATTTT. Translated: CASSSLTGAGLDTQYF.

This clonotype has just a few counts. The CDR3 bases are TGTGCCAGCAGCCTAAGCGGGATATCCTACAATGAGCAGTTCTTC. This codes for CASSLSGISYNEQFF. This chain connects TRBV7-9 to TRBJ2-1; the match to TRBD2 covers 7 bases. CDR1 is SEHNR and CDR2 is FQNEAQ in the germline V gene (reference sequence). Unmatched junction bases numbered 5, after V lost 5 bases and J lost 1 base. This CDR3 comprises 15 residues. Using reference TRBV7-9 and TRBJ2-1 for the parts outside the CDR3, the full variable domain is DTGVSQNPRHKITKRGQNVTFRCDPISEHNRLYWYRQTLGQGPEFLTYFQNEAQLEKSRLLSDRFSAERPKGSFSTLEIQRTEQGDSAMYLCASSLSGISYNEQFFGPGTRLTVL.

The chain has TRBV12-3 or TRBV12-4 and TRBJ2-7; weak D call: TRBD1 (6 bases). CDR3 size: 13 residues. V was trimmed by 6 bases and J by 1 base, leaving 10 bases between them. The CDR3 spells CASRGQFSYEQYF. In DNA, the CDR3 is TGTGCCAGCAGAGGACAGTTTTCCTACGAGCAGTACTTC.

This clonotype appeared a single time. The gene calls are TRBV14 and TRBJ2-5; 10 nucleotides line up with TRBD2. The ends lost 2 bases at V and 4 bases at J; junction bases unmatched: 13. CDR1 SGHDN and CDR2 FVKESK come from the germline V gene. The CDR3 contains 18 residues. CDR3 residues: CASSQRGLAGVGLETQYF. The CDR3 DNA follows: TGTGCCAGCAGCCAACGAGGCCTAGCGGGAGTAGGTCTAGAGACCCAGTACTTC.

The table lists this clonotype with many counts. The V gene is TRBV5-1, the J gene TRBJ2-1, with a weak D call TRBD2 (6 bases). V lost 0 bases and J 6 bases, leaving 10 bases between the germline ends. Germline CDR1 reads SGHRS; CDR2 reads YFSETQ. The CDR3 has 14 residues. CDR3 nucleotide sequence: TGCGCCAGCAGCTTGGCCTCGGGACTCAATGAGCAGTTCTTC. It specifies CASSLASGLNEQFF.

The chain recombines TRBV7-2 with TRBJ2-5; D not certain. The CDR3 sequence is 12 residues long. Germline assignment: CDR1 SGHTA and CDR2 FQGNSA. The V end was cut by 5 bases, the J end by 7 bases, with 11 bases between. The DNA for the CDR3 is TGTGCCAGCAGCCTATTCCCGGGGACCCAGTACTTC. Encoded protein: CASSLFPGTQYF.

This clonotype was counted a few times. V is TRBV27 and J is TRBJ2-3; no definite D call. Germline CDR1 reads MNHEY; CDR2 reads SMNVEV (reference sequence). The CDR3 has 14 amino acids. V lost 5 bases and J 0 bases, leaving 9 bases between the germline ends. The CDR3 is CASSERSSTDTQYF. In DNA form, the CDR3 reads TGTGCCAGCAGTGAACGGTCTAGCACAGATACGCAGTATTTT.

This clonotype was seen repeatedly, ten times or more. V usage is TRBV4-3 and J usage is TRBJ1-5; no clear D. The V end was cut by 0 bases, the J end by 4 bases, with 10 bases between. The germline gives CDR1 LGHNA, CDR2 YSLEER. This CDR3 is 15 amino acids long. Here the CDR3 reads CASSQDDRENQPQHF. In DNA form, the CDR3 reads TGCGCCAGCAGCCAAGATGACCGGGAAAATCAGCCCCAGCATTTT.

This clonotype showed up many times. The rearrangement joins TRBV25-1 to TRBJ2-1; 7 bases fit TRBD1. Looked up from germline, CDR1 is MGHDK and CDR2 is SYGVNS. The CDR3 sequence is 16 residues long. V lost 3 bases to trimming and J lost 7 bases; unmatched junction nucleotides: 12. The CDR3 DNA follows: TGTGCCAGCAGTGACCCTCGACAGGGCTCCCCTAATGAGCAGTTCTTC. Amino acid sequence: CASSDPRQGSPNEQFF.